This passage covers 11 T cell receptor beta chains from one sample sequenced in a study of T cell responses to AZD1222 COVID-19 vaccine. Sequencing used immunoSEQ multiplex PCR; TCRdb keeps in-frame clones, though not all of them. The table lists tens of thousands of clones, roughly 90% of them singletons. The sample was peripheral blood, taken on day 0 of AZD1222 vaccination. These receptors came from an adult in good health.

The chain employs TRBV2 and TRBJ1-2; D is undetermined. This CDR3 region has 15 residues. V lost 1 base and J lost 4, with 13 bases in between. Germline CDR1 is SNHLY and CDR2 is FYNNEI. The CDR3 bases are TGTGCCAGCAGTGAAGGGGGAGGACTTGGCTATGGCTACACCTTC. Amino acids: CASSEGGGLGYGYTF.

The rearrangement joins TRBV5-1 to TRBJ2-5; TRBD2 matches 10 bases. Germline assignment: CDR1 SGHRS and CDR2 YFSETQ. CDR3 length equals 19 residues. Trimming cost V 0 bases and J 1 base; bases outside gene matches: 12. CDR3 amino acids: CASSLAGGWLAGAQETQYF. The CDR3 bases are TGCGCCAGCAGCTTGGCAGGGGGCTGGCTAGCGGGGGCCCAAGAGACCCAGTACTTC.

J is TRBJ1-2 and V is TRBV6-5; 8 nucleotides line up with TRBD1. Per the germline V gene, CDR1 is MNHEY and CDR2 is SVGAGI. The CDR3 has 12 amino acids. Trimming removed 6 bases from V and 8 bases from J; junction bases left unmatched: 5. The CDR3 spells CASRSPGGGYTF. The CDR3 DNA sequence: TGTGCCAGCAGAAGTCCAGGGGGCGGCTACACCTTC.

The chain carries TRBV6-5 and TRBJ1-1; a possible D gene is TRBD1 (6 bases). CDR3 length: 13 amino acids. Germline V gene data show CDR1 as MNHEY and CDR2 as SVGAGI. The ends were cut back, 8 bases at V and 1 base at J, with 11 bases in the middle. The chain's CDR3 is CASQGTQNTEAFF. DNA of the CDR3: TGTGCCAGCCAAGGGACACAGAACACTGAAGCTTTCTTT.

This clone has only a few counts. A junction end diverges from the germline sequence, so it may reflect a read error. The V call is TRBV2, the J call TRBJ2-5; TRBD1 matches at 9 bases. The CDR3 totals 15 residues. Germline lookup yields CDR1 SNHLY and CDR2 FYNNEI. For the CDR3, the DNA is TGTGCCAGCAGCGAAGGACAGGGGTATCCAGAGACCCAGTACTTC. Encoded protein: CASSEGQGYPETQYF.

This chain links TRBV18 with TRBJ1-1, with 7 nucleotides matching TRBD1. V shed 3 bases, J shed 5 bases, and the junction held 6 bases outside the gene matches. Germline V gene sequence: CDR1 KGHSH, CDR2 LQKENI. This CDR3 is 14 amino acids long. The CDR3 nucleotides are TGTGCCAGCTCACCCCGGGACAGCGCGACTGAAGCTTTCTTT. Protein product: CASSPRDSATEAFF.

CDR3 bases: TGCGCCAGCAGCCGCTTGGCGCTAGGTCGTGCCGAGCAGTACTTC. This translates into CASSRLALGRAEQYF. This rearrangement joins TRBV4-1 to TRBJ2-7; D is undetermined. The CDR3 contains 15 residues. V gave up 4 bases and J gave up 6 bases, with 19 bases separating them. CDR1 is MGHRA and CDR2 is YSYEKL in the germline V gene.

The V and J genes are TRBV4-1 and TRBJ1-2; D uncertain. The germline V and J ends were trimmed by 0 bases and 6 bases, with 8 bases remaining between them. Looked up from germline, CDR1 is MGHRA and CDR2 is YSYEKL. The CDR3 has 13 amino acids. The CDR3 nucleotides are TGCGCCAGCAGCCAAGATATTGGCGATGGCTACACCTTC. Protein sequence: CASSQDIGDGYTF.

The chain employs TRBV27 and TRBJ2-5; D remains unclear. Per the germline V gene, CDR1 is MNHEY and CDR2 is SMNVEV (reference sequence). The V end was cut by 6 bases, the J end by 2 bases, with 10 bases between. The CDR3 extends over 13 amino acids. CDR3 DNA sequence: TGTGCCAGCAGCCGCACTCGGCAAGAGACCCAGTACTTC. It is translated as CASSRTRQETQYF.

The rearrangement joins TRBV2 to TRBJ1-2; possibly TRBD1 for D (5 bases). This CDR3 contains 12 residues. Germline lookup yields CDR1 SNHLY and CDR2 FYNNEI. Trimming pared 6 bases from V and 3 bases from J, leaving 8 bases between. DNA of the CDR3: TGTGCCAGCAGCCTGGGGGACTATGGCTACACCTTC. Translating it yields CASSLGDYGYTF.

The V gene is TRBV21-1, the J gene TRBJ2-5; the table assigns TRBD2, which was not confirmed against the DNA. TRBV21-1 is deemed a pseudogene. The CDR3 is 15 residues long. The CDR3 sequence: CASSKGAGTQETQYF. The CDR3 DNA follows: TGTGCCAGCAGCAAAGGGGCGGGAACCCAAGAGACCCAGTACTTC.